This is a list of T cell receptor beta chains from one sample in a study of T cells in Graves' hyperthyroidism and ophthalmopathy. One entry per CDR3 protein results from TCRdb running MiXCR on the multiplex PCR reads. This table holds 560,000 or so distinct CDR3 sequences, around 46% found once. The sample was peripheral blood or thyroid tissue (not recorded which). These receptors all come from a woman younger than 35 with Graves' hyperthyroidism. Each CDR3 is given with its conserved first and last residue. The D gene is left open where the match is weak. Not every row has a clone size; where given, it reads once, few, many or a size class.

clone_size d_call j_call v_call cdr3_aa cdr3_nt
many - TRBJ1-2 TRBV24-1 CATSEGYTNYGYTF TGTGCCACCAGTGAAGGGTACACCAACTATGGCTACACCTTC
few TRBD1 TRBJ1-2 TRBV7-2 CASSFLAGGISYTF TGTGCCAGCAGCTTCCTGGCAGGGGGCATTAGCTACACCTTC
- TRBD1 TRBJ2-2 TRBV6-1 CASKGTVDFWNTGELFF TGTGCCAGCAAAGGGACAGTGGACTTCTGGAACACCGGGGAGCTGTTTTTT
- - TRBJ1-5 TRBV5-5 CASSLAGRNNQPQHF TGTGCCAGCAGCTTGGCCGGCAGGAATAATCAGCCCCAGCATTTT
- TRBD1 TRBJ1-2 TRBV20-1 CSAGSDQDRSDGYTF TGCAGTGCTGGATCTGACCAGGACAGGTCCGATGGCTACACCTTC
- TRBD1 TRBJ1-1 TRBV29-1 CSWGQGNTEAFF TGCAGCTGGGGACAGGGGAACACTGAAGCTTTCTTT
- TRBD1 TRBJ2-5 TRBV25-1 CASSPGTGAETQYF TGTGCCAGCAGCCCAGGGACAGGGGCAGAGACCCAGTACTTC
- - TRBJ2-5 TRBV7-9 CASSRTSRDRALVQYF TGTGCCAGCAGCCGGACTAGCCGGGACAGGGCCCTTGTACAGTACTTC
- - TRBJ1-1 TRBV20-1 CSARQPTANTEAFF TGCAGTGCTCGTCAACCCACAGCGAACACTGAAGCTTTCTTT
- TRBD1 TRBJ1-2 TRBV25-1 CASRRQGIFSNYGYTF TGTGCCAGCAGGAGACAGGGAATCTTTTCTAACTATGGCTACACCTTC
once - TRBJ1-2 TRBV24-1 CATSAGREIDYGYTF TGTGCCACCAGTGCTGGGAGGGAGATAGACTATGGCTACACCTTC
- - TRBJ1-4 TRBV10-3 CAISVRQAEKLFF TGTGCCATCAGTGTCAGACAGGCGGAAAAACTGTTTTTT
- - TRBJ1-4 TRBV6-5 CASSYRGGGTNEKLFF TGTGCCAGCAGTTACAGGGGGGGAGGAACTAATGAAAAACTGTTTTTT
- - TRBJ1-5 TRBV10-2 CASSSGLAGGETQHF TGTGCCAGCAGCTCAGGACTAGCGGGAGGAGAGACCCAGCATTTT
few TRBD1 TRBJ1-2 TRBV5-1 CASSPTGTGSTYGYTF TGCGCCAGCAGCCCCACCGGGACAGGCAGTACCTATGGCTACACCTTC
- - TRBJ1-1 TRBV7-3 CASGPPRFGTEAFF TGTGCCAGCGGACCGCCGCGGTTCGGCACTGAAGCTTTCTTT
- TRBD2 TRBJ2-7 TRBV7-3 CASSLGTSGAEQYF TGTGCCAGCAGCCTCGGGACTAGCGGGGCAGAGCAGTACTTC
few - TRBJ1-5 TRBV19 CASTEPNPSNSNQPQHF TGTGCCAGTACCGAACCGAACCCAAGCAATAGCAATCAGCCCCAGCATTTT
- - TRBJ2-7 TRBV14 CASSLGTTQTYEQYF TGTGCCAGCAGCCTGGGTACTACCCAAACTTACGAGCAGTACTTC
few - TRBJ2-7 TRBV20-1 CSARNRAHEQYF TGCAGTGCTAGAAACAGGGCTCACGAGCAGTACTTC
many TRBD1 TRBJ2-6 TRBV29-1 CSVEEGYRGKTGANVLTF TGCAGCGTTGAAGAGGGATACAGGGGTAAAACTGGGGCCAACGTCCTGACTTTC
- - TRBJ1-2 TRBV7-8 CASRKIPTVNYGYTF TGTGCCAGCAGGAAGATACCGACAGTAAACTATGGCTACACCTTC
many - TRBJ1-6 TRBV5-4 CASSLEQNNSPLHF TGTGCCAGCAGCTTGGAACAGAATAATTCACCCCTCCACTTT
- TRBD1 TRBJ2-2 TRBV5-1 CASSQGDRAGELFF TGCGCCAGCAGTCAAGGGGACAGGGCCGGGGAGCTGTTTTTT
- - TRBJ2-7 TRBV2 CASRGGLPQYF TGTGCCAGCAGAGGGGGGCTACCGCAGTACTTC
many - TRBJ1-1 TRBV20-1 CSARQTVTEAFF TGCAGTGCTAGACAGACAGTCACTGAAGCTTTCTTT
- - TRBJ2-3 TRBV24-1 CATSERRTTDTQYF TGTGCCACCAGTGAAAGGAGGACTACAGATACGCAGTATTTT